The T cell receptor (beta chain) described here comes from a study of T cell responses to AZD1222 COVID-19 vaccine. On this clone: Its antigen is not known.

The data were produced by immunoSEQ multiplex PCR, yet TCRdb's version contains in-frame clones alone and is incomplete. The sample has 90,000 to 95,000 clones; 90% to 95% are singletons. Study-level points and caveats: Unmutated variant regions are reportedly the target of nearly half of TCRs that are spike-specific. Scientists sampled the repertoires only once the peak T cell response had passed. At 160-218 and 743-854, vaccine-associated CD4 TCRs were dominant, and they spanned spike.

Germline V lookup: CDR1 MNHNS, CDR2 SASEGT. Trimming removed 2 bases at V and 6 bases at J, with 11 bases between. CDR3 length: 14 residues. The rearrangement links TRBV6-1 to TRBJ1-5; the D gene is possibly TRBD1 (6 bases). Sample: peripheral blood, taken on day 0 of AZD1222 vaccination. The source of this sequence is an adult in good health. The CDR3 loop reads CASSESGVSQPQHF. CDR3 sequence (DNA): TGTGCCAGCAGTGAATCAGGGGTTAGTCAGCCCCAGCATTTT.